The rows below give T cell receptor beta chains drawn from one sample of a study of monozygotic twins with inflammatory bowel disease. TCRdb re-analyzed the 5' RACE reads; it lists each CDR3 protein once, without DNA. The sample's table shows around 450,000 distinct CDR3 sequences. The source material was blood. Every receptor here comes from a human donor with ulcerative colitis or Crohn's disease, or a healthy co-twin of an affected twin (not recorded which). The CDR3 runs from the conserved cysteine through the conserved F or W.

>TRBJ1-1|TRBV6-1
CASSEETPPTAFF
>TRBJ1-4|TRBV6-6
CATGQGATNEKLFF
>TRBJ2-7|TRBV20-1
CSARGMDYEQYF
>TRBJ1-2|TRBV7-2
CASSLSLDGYTF
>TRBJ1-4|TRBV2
CASSYGTVEKLFF
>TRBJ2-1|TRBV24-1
CATSVGGINEQFF
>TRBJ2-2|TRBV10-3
CAISEPTSANTGELFF
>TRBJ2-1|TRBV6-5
CASSYVTGGHNEQFF
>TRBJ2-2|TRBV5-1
CASSLAQGRTGELFF
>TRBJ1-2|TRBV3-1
CASSHPPGAAGYGYTF
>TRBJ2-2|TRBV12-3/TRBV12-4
CASTLAGGHTGELFF
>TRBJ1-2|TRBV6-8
CASSYPSGTHVCGYTF
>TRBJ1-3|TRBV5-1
CASSFSDRAAGNTIYF
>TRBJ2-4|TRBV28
CASSFKGSAKNIQYF
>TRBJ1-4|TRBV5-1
CASSSGTGNEKLFF
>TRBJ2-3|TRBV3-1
CASSYGTGETSTDTQYF
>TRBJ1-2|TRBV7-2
CASSLAREMNGYTF
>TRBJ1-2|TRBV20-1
CSAPTGANYGYTF
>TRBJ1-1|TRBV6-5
CASRNGHLAEAFF
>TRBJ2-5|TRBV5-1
CASSLLTSPQETQYF
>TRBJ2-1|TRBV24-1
CATSDSDYKNEQFF
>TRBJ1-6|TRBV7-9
CASSGDIPPLHF
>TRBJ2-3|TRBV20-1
CSAKGGISDTQYF
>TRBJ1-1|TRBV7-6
CASSLRDLGTEAFF